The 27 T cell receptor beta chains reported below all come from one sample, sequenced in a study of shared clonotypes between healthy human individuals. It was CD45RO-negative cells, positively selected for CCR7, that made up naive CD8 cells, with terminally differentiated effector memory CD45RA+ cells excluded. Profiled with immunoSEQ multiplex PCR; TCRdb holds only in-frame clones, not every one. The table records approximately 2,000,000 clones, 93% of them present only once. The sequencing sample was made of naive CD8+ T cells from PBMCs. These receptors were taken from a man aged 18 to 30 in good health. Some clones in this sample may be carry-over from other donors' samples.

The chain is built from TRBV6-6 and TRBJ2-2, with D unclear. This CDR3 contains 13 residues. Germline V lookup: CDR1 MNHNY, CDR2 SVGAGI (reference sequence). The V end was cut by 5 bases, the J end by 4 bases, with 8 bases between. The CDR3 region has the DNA TGTGCCAGCAGTCCGGTCCGCACCGGGGAGCTGTTTTTT. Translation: CASSPVRTGELFF.

CDR3 residues: CAWSAPGQGTSTSGNTIYF. Here the CDR3 DNA reads TGTGCCTGGAGTGCCCCGGGGCAGGGGACCTCAACCTCTGGAAACACCATATATTTT. The V gene is TRBV30, the J gene TRBJ1-3, with D possibly being TRBD1 (6 bases). Germline CDR1 and CDR2: GTSNPN and SVGIG (reference sequence). The ends were cut back, 1 base at V and 0 bases at J, with 22 bases in the middle. The CDR3 is made up of 19 amino acids.

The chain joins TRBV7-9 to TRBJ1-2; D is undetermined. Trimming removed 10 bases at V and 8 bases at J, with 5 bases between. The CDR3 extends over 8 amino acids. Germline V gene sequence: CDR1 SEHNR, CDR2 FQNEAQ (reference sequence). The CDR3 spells CATGGYTF. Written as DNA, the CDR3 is TGTGCCACTGGAGGCTACACCTTC.

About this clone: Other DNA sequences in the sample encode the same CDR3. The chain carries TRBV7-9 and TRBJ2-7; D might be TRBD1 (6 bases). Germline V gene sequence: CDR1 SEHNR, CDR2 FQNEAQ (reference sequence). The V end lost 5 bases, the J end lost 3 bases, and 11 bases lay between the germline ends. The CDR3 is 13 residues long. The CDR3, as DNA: TGTGCCAGCAGCCTCGACAGGAGCTACGAGCAGTACTTC. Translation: CASSLDRSYEQYF.

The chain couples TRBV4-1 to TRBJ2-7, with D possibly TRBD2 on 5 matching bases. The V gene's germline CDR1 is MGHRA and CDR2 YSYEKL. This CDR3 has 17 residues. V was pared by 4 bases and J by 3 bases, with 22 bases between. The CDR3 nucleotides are TGCGCCAGCAGCCCAAGAGGGCAGACAAAGCCCATCTACGAGCAGTACTTC. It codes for CASSPRGQTKPIYEQYF.

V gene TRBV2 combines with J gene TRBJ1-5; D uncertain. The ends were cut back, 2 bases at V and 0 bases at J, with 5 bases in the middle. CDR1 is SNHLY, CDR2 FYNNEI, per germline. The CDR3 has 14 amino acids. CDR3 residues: CASSEKYSNQPQHF. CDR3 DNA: TGTGCCAGCAGTGAAAAATATAGCAATCAGCCCCAGCATTTT.

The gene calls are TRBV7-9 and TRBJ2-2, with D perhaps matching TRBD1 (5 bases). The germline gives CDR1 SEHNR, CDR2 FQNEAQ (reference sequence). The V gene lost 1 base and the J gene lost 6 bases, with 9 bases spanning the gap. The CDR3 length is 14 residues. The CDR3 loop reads CASSLVPRAGELFF. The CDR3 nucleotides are TGTGCCAGCAGCTTAGTCCCCAGGGCCGGGGAGCTGTTTTTT.

The CDR3 reads CASSLITSTGELFF. In nucleotides, the CDR3 is TGTGCCAGCAGCTTGATTACCTCCACCGGGGAGCTGTTTTTT. The rearrangement joins TRBV27 to TRBJ2-2; D unresolved. The CDR3 is 14 amino acids. CDR1 MNHEY and CDR2 SMNVEV come from the germline V gene (reference sequence). The germline V and J ends were trimmed by 6 bases and 4 bases, with 12 bases remaining between them.

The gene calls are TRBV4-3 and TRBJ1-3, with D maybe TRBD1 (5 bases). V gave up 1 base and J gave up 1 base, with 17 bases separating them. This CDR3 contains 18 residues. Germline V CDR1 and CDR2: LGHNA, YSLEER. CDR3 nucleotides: TGCGCCAGCAGCCAAGTCGCTCACTTAGGGGTATCTGGAAACACCATATATTTT. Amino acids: CASSQVAHLGVSGNTIYF.

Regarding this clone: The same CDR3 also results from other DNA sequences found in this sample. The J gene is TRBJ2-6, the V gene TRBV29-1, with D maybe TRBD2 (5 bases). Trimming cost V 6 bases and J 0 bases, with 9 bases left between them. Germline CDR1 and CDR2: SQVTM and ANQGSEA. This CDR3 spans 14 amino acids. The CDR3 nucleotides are TGCAGCGTCGCAGGAGGCTCTGGGGCCAACGTCCTGACTTTC. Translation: CSVAGGSGANVLTF.

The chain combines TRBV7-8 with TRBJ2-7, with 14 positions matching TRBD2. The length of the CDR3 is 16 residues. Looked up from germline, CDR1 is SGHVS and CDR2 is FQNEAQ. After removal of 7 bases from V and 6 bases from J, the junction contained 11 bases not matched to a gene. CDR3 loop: CASIDTAGLAGVEQYF. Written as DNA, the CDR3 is TGTGCCAGCATTGATACGGCGGGACTAGCGGGAGTCGAGCAGTACTTC.

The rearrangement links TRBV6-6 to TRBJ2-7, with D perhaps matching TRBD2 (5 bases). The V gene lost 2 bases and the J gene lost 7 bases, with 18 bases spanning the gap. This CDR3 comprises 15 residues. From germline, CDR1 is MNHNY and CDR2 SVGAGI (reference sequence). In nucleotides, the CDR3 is TGTGCCAGCAGTTACGAGGTTAGCCGGGAATGGGAGCAGTACTTC. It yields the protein CASSYEVSREWEQYF.

CDR3 sequence (DNA): TGTGCCAGCAGTCCCAGGACAGCTTTACCCGCTGAAGCTTTCTTT. It is translated as CASSPRTALPAEAFF. V is TRBV6-6 and J is TRBJ1-1, with D possibly matching TRBD1 (6 bases). The CDR3 sequence is 15 residues long. The germline V and J ends were trimmed by 5 bases and 6 bases, with 19 bases remaining between them. Germline values: CDR1 MNHNY, CDR2 SVGAGI (reference sequence).

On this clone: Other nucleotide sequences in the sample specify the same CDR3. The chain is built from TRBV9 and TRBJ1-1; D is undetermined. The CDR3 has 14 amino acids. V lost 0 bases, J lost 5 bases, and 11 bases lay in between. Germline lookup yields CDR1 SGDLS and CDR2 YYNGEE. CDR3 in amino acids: CASSVAGSNTEAFF. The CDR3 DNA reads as TGTGCCAGCAGCGTAGCGGGGAGCAATACTGAAGCTTTCTTT.

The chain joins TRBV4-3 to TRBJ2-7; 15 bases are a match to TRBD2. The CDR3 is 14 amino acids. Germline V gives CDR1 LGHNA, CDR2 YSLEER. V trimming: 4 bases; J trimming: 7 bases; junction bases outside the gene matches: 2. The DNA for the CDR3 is TGCGCCAGCAGCCCAGGACTAGCGGGGGGGGAGCAGTACTTC. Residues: CASSPGLAGGEQYF.

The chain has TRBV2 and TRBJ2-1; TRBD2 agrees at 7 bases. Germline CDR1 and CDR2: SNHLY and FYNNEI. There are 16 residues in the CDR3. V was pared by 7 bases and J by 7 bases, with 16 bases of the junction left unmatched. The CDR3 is CASKPSGTTIQNEQFF. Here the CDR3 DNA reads TGTGCCAGCAAACCCTCCGGGACTACCATACAGAATGAGCAGTTCTTC.

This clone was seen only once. For the CDR3, the DNA is TGTGCCAGCAGTGACAAGGCCAACTATGGCTACACCTTC. Translation: CASSDKANYGYTF. V gene TRBV28 combines with J gene TRBJ1-2; no firm D call. This CDR3 comprises 13 residues. Trimming took 5 bases from V and 2 from J, leaving 9 bases between them. Germline V lookup: CDR1 MDHEN, CDR2 SYDVKM.

The CDR3 bases are TGTGCCAGCAGTTTGCGGGACACCCGATCAACGCAGTATTTT. Protein sequence: CASSLRDTRSTQYF. The rearrangement uses TRBV28 and TRBJ2-3; either TRBD1 or TRBD2 may fit D (6 bases each). Trimming took 3 bases from V and 9 from J, leaving 16 bases between them. Germline V gene sequence: CDR1 MDHEN, CDR2 SYDVKM. The CDR3 runs 14 residues.

CDR3 DNA sequence: TGCGCCAGCAGCCACCGGATCGGGACAGGGGGCTACGAGCAGTACTTC. Its translation is CASSHRIGTGGYEQYF. This chain uses TRBV4-1 with TRBJ2-7, with 11 positions matching TRBD1. The CDR3 spans 16 residues. V was pared by 3 bases and J by 3 bases, with 7 bases of the junction left unmatched. Germline V gives CDR1 MGHRA, CDR2 YSYEKL.

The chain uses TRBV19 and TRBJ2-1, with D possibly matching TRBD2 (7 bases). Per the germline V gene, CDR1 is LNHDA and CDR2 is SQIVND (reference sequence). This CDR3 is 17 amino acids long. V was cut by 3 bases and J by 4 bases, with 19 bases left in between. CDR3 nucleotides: TGTGCCAGTAGTATTAAGGTTCGGGGGGCTGCGTACAATGAGCAGTTCTTC. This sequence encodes CASSIKVRGAAYNEQFF.

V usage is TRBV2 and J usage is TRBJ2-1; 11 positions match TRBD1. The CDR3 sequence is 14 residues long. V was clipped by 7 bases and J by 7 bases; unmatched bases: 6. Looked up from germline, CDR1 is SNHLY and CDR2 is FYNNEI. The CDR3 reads CASTNRDRGNEQFF. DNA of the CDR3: TGTGCCAGCACCAACCGGGACAGGGGGAATGAGCAGTTCTTC.

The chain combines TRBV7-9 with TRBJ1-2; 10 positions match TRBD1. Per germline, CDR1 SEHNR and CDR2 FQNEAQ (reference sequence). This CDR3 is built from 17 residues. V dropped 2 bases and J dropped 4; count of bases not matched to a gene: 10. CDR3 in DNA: TGTGCCAGCAGCTTATCCCGGGACAGGGGATCAGGCTATGGCTACACCTTC. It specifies CASSLSRDRGSGYGYTF.

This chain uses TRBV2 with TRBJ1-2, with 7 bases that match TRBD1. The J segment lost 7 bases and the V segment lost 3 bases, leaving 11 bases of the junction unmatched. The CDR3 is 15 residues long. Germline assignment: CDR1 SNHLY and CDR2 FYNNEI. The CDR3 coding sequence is TGTGCCAGCAGTGATAGACAAGACAGGGTTGGTGGCTACACCTTC. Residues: CASSDRQDRVGGYTF.

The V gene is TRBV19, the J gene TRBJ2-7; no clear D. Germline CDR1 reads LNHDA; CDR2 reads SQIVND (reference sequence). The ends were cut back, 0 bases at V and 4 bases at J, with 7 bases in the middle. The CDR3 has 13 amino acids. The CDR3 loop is CASSIDLLYEQYF. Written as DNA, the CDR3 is TGTGCCAGTAGTATAGATCTTCTTTACGAGCAGTACTTC.

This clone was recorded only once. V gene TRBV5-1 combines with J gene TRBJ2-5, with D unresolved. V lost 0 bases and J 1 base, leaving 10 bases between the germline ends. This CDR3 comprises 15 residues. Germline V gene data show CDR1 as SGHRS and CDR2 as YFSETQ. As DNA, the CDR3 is TGCGCCAGCAGCTTGGTAGAAACCAGCCAAGAGACCCAGTACTTC. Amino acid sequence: CASSLVETSQETQYF.

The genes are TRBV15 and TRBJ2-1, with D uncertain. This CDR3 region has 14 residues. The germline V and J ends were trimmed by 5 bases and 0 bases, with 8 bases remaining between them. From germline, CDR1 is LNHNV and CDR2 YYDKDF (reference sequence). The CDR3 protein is CATSPRSSYNEQFF. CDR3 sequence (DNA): TGTGCCACCAGCCCGCGGAGCTCCTACAATGAGCAGTTCTTC.

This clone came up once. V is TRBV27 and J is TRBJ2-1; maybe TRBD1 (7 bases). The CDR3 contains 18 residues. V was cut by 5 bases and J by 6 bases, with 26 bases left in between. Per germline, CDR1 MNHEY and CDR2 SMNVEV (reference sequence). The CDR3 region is CASSIQGRLLARVNEQFF. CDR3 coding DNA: TGTGCCAGCAGTATACAGGGGAGATTACTAGCTCGAGTCAATGAGCAGTTCTTC.